Reported below is one T cell receptor beta chain. Trimming stripped 0 bases from V and 1 base from J, with 7 bases between. This CDR3 is built from 14 residues. CDR1 SGHNT and CDR2 YYREEE come from the germline V gene (reference sequence). This sample was taken from a study of cytomegalovirus exposure and HLA in healthy donors. Repertoires were generated with immunoSEQ multiplex PCR, while TCRdb's copy carries only in-frame clones and drops some. The data hold around 260,000 clones, with around 90% observed a single time. The gene calls are TRBV5-4 and TRBJ1-1; D remains ambiguous. This clonotype was sampled from a woman aged 30 to 39 in good health and CMV-seronegative. Sequences were obtained from PBMCs. The CDR3 here is CASSLAGRNTEAFF. CDR3 DNA: TGTGCCAGCAGCTTGGCGGGGAGGAACACTGAAGCTTTCTTT.